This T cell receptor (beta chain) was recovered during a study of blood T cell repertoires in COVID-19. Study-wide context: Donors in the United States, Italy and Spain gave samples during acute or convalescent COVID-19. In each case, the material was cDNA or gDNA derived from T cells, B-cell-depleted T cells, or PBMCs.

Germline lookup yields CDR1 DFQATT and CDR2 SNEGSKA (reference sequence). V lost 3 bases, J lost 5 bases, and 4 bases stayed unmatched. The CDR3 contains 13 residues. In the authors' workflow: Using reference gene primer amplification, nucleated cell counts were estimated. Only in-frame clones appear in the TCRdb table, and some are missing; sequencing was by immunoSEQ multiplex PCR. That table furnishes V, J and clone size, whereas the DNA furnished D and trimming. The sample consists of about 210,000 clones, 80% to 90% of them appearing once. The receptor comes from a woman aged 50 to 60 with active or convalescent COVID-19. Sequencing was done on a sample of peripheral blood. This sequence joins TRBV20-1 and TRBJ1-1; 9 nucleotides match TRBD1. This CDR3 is CSASKTGGTEAFF. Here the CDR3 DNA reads TGCAGTGCTAGTAAGACAGGGGGGACTGAAGCTTTCTTT.